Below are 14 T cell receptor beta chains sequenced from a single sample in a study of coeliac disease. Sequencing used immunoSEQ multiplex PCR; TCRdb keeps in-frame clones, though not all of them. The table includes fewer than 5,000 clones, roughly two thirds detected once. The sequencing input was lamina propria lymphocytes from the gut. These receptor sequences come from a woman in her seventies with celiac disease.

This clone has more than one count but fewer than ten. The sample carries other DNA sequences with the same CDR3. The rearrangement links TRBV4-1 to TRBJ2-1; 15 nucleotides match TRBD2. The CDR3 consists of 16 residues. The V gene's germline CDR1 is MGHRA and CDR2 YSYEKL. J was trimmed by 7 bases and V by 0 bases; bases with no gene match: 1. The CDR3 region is CASSQDGTSGGNEQFF. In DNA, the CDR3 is TGCGCCAGCAGCCAAGATGGGACTAGCGGGGGGAATGAGCAGTTCTTC.

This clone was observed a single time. CDR3 nucleotide sequence: TGTGCCAGCTCACCAGTGGGACTAAGCACAGATACGCAGTATTTT. Its translation is CASSPVGLSTDTQYF. This chain uses TRBV18 with TRBJ2-3; 7 bases line up with TRBD2. The junction had 2 bases not matched to a gene; V was cut back by 2 bases and J by 0 bases. CDR3 size: 15 residues. Germline V CDR1 and CDR2: KGHSH, LQKENI. Variable domain in full (rest from reference TRBV18 and TRBJ2-3): NAGVMQNPRHLVRRRGQEARLRCSPMKGHSHVYWYRQLPEEGLKFMVYLQKENIIDESGMPKERFSAEFPKEGPSILRIQQVVRGDSAAYFCASSPVGLSTDTQYFGPGTRLTVL.

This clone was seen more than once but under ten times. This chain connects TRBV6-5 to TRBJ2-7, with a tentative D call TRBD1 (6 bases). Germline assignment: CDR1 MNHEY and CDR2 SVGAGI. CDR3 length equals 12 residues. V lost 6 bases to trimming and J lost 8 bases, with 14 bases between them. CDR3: CASRPDSSQQYF. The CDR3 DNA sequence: TGTGCCAGCAGGCCGGACAGCAGCCAGCAGTACTTC.

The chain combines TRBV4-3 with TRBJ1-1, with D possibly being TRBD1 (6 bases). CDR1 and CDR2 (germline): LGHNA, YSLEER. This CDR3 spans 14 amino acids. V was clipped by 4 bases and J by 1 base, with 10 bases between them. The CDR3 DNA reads TGCGCCAGCAGCCTACAGGGTCCGAACACTGAAGCTTTCTTT. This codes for CASSLQGPNTEAFF.

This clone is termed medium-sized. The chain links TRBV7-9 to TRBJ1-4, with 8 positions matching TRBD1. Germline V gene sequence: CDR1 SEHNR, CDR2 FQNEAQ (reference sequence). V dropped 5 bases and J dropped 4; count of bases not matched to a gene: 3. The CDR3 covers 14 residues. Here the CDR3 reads CASSGTGVNEKLFF. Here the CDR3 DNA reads TGTGCCAGCAGCGGGACAGGAGTTAATGAAAAACTGTTTTTT.

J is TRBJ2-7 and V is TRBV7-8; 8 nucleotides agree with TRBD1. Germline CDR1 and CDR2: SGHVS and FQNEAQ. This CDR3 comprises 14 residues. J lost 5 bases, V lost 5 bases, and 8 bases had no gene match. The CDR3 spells CASSRQGRFNEQYF. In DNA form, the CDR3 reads TGTGCCAGCAGCCGACAGGGGCGGTTTAACGAGCAGTACTTC.

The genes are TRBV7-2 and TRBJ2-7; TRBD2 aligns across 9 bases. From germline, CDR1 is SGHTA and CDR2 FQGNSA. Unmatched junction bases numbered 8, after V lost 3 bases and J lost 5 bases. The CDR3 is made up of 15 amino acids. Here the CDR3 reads CASSFARGGVDEQYF. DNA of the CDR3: TGTGCCAGCAGCTTCGCGCGGGGGGGCGTTGACGAGCAGTACTTC.

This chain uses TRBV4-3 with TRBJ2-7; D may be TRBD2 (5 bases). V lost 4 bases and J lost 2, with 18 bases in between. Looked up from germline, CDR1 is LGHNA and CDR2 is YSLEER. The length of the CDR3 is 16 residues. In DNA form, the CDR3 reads TGCGCCAGCAGCCTCGGGCAAGGTATCGGGGCCTACGAGCAGTACTTC. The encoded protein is CASSLGQGIGAYEQYF.

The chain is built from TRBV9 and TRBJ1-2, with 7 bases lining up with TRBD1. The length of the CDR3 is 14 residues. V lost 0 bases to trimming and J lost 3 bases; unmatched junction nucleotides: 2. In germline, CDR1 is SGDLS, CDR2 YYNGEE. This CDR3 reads CASSVDQGDYGYTF. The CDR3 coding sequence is TGTGCCAGCAGCGTAGATCAGGGGGACTATGGCTACACCTTC.

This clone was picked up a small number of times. The DNA of the CDR3 is TGTGCCAGTAGTATGACAGGGGGTACCTACGAGCAGTACTTC. Its translation is CASSMTGGTYEQYF. This chain connects TRBV19 to TRBJ2-7; 9 positions agree with TRBD1. Unmatched junction bases numbered 2, after V lost 3 bases and J lost 2 bases. CDR3 length: 14 residues. CDR1 and CDR2 (germline): LNHDA, SQIVND (reference sequence).

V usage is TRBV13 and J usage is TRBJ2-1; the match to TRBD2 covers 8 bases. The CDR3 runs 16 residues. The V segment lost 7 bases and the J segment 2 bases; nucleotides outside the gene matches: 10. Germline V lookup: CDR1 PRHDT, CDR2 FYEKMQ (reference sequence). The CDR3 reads CASNGFGRGAYNEQFF. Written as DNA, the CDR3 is TGTGCCAGCAACGGGTTCGGGCGGGGGGCCTACAATGAGCAGTTCTTC. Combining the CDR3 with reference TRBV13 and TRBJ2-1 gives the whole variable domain AAGVIQSPRHLIKEKRETATLKCYPIPRHDTVYWYQQGPGQDPQFLISFYEKMQSDKGSIPDRFSAQQFSDYHSELNMSSLELGDSALYFCASNGFGRGAYNEQFFGPGTRLTVL.

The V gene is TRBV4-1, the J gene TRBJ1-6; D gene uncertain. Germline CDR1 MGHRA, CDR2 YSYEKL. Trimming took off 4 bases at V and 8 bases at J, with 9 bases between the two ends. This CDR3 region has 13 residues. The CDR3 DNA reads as TGCGCCAGCAGCCTTTTTCCCTATTCACCCCTCCACTTT. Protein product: CASSLFPYSPLHF.

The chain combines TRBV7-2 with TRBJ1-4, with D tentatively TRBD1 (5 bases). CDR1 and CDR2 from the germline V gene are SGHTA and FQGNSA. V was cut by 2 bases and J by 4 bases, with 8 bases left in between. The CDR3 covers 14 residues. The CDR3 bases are TGTGCCAGCAGCTTACATCAGGGTAATGAAAAACTGTTTTTT. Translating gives CASSLHQGNEKLFF.

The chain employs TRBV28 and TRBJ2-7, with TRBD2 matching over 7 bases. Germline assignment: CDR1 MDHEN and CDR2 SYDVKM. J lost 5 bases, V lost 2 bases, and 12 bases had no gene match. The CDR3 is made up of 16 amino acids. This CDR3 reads CASSLLIIAGPNEQYF. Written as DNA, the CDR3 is TGTGCCAGCAGTTTACTCATAATAGCGGGTCCCAACGAGCAGTACTTC.